The clone carrying this T cell receptor (beta chain) has ten or more counts. MiXCR, run by TCRdb on the PCR reads, gives a single entry per CDR3 protein. The data contain approximately 11,000 distinct CDR3 sequences, about 55% of them singletons. These data are taken from a study of CD4 and CD8 cells across lung adenocarcinoma regions. The patients had localized lung adenocarcinoma, a non-small cell subtype. From germline, CDR1 is MDHEN and CDR2 SYDVKM. The CDR3 totals 15 residues. V was clipped by 4 bases and J by 0 bases, with 9 bases between them. Sample: CD4+ T cells from the center of a lung tumor. The origin of this receptor is a male donor with lung adenocarcinoma. The CD4 and CD8 labels of this study may be unreliable. The V gene is TRBV28, the J gene TRBJ1-4; no clear D gene. CDR3 sequence reads: CASSSYSTTNEKLFF. CDR3 bases: TGTGCCAGCAGTTCCTACAGCACAACTAATGAAAAACTGTTTTTT.